The 6 T cell receptor beta chains presented below share a single source sample, sequenced in a study of blood T cell repertoires in COVID-19 (dated by TCRdb to the early 2020s). The library relied on the immunoSEQ multiplex PCR assay. TCRdb's version of the immuneACCESS table is confined to in-frame rearrangements and falls short of the full clone set. An unresolved V gene accounts for under half of the shortfall where checked; the remainder is of unknown origin. The sample data list a few hundred thousand clones, and about 85% of these were observed just once. About 12% of the sample is taken by the ten largest. The material sequenced was peripheral blood. These receptors were taken from a woman aged 18-29 years who had recovered from COVID-19.

The chain is built from TRBV5-1 and TRBJ2-1, with 8 bases matching TRBD2. The length of the CDR3 is 16 residues. The V and J ends lost 0 bases and 8 bases, in that order; junction bases with no gene match: 10. The germline CDR1 and CDR2 sequences are SGHRS and YFSETQ. In DNA, the CDR3 is TGCGCCAGCAGCTTGGCCGTAGCGGGAAGGGGGGATGAGCAGTTCTTC. It codes for CASSLAVAGRGDEQFF.

This chain links TRBV27 with TRBJ2-5; 7 positions agree with TRBD1. Unmatched junction bases numbered 14, after V lost 6 bases and J lost 7 bases. Germline-derived CDR1 and CDR2 are MNHEY and SMNVEV (reference sequence). The CDR3 loop spans 15 amino acids. CDR3 loop: CASRSWTQNRGTQYF. Here the CDR3 DNA reads TGTGCCAGCAGATCCTGGACCCAAAACAGGGGGACCCAGTACTTC.

The chain uses TRBV4-3 and TRBJ1-1; D not resolved. The CDR3 loop spans 17 amino acids. From germline, CDR1 is LGHNA and CDR2 YSLEER. Trimming removed 0 bases from V and 0 bases from J, with 14 bases in between. CDR3 loop: CASSQDVFEGMNTEAFF. CDR3 nucleotide sequence: TGCGCCAGCAGCCAAGATGTGTTTGAGGGAATGAACACTGAAGCTTTCTTT.

The chain carries TRBV24-1 and TRBJ2-7, with D tentatively TRBD2 (7 bases). Germline CDR1 and CDR2: KGHDR and SFDVKD. The CDR3 has 16 amino acids. V lost 3 bases, J lost 4 bases, and 18 bases lay in between. This chain's CDR3 is CATSDPSPGGQYEQYF. CDR3 DNA: TGTGCCACCAGTGATCCCTCCCCGGGGGGCCAGTACGAGCAGTACTTC.

The chain carries TRBV4-3 and TRBJ1-2, with TRBD1 matching 8 bases. This CDR3 has 15 residues. The junction had 7 bases not matched to a gene; V was cut back by 0 bases and J by 7 bases. Germline V gives CDR1 LGHNA, CDR2 YSLEER. The CDR3 spells CASSQDQGAGSGYTF. The DNA for the CDR3 is TGCGCCAGCAGCCAAGATCAGGGGGCAGGATCTGGCTACACCTTC.

The rearrangement joins TRBV14 to TRBJ2-1, with 11 bases aligning to TRBD2. CDR3 length: 16 residues. V lost 1 base to trimming and J lost 10 bases; unmatched junction nucleotides: 9. Germline lookup yields CDR1 SGHDN and CDR2 FVKESK. CDR3 sequence reads: CASSQVSASGRKEQFF. The CDR3 nucleotides are TGTGCCAGCAGCCAAGTTTCAGCTAGCGGGAGGAAGGAGCAGTTCTTC.